This T cell receptor (beta chain) came from a study of shared clonotypes between healthy human individuals. Some clones are missing from TCRdb's copy, which holds only in-frame ones; the method was immunoSEQ multiplex PCR. The sample carries about 1.1 million clones, roughly 80% recorded once. The source is a man in his late teens or twenties in good health. Some clones in this sample may be carry-over from other donors' samples. The source material was memory CD4+ T cells from PBMCs. Subset here: CD45RA-negative fraction.

CDR3: CASSSGEQYF. The CDR3 region has the DNA TGTGCCAGCAGCTCGGGCGAGCAGTACTTC. The genes are TRBV5-6 and TRBJ2-7; D is uncertain. V was pared by 3 bases and J by 6 bases, with 4 bases between. Germline V lookup: CDR1 SGHDT, CDR2 YYEEEE. The CDR3 covers 10 residues.